This T cell receptor beta chain was sequenced for a study of glioma-infiltrating T cells. This clonotype was counted at least ten times. TCR alpha and beta CDR3 regions were amplified from RNA using iRepertoire nested multiplex PCR. TCRdb analysed the multiplex PCR reads with MiXCR anew, one entry per CDR3 protein. The data show about 190,000 distinct CDR3 sequences, roughly 32% seen once. The sequence came from a human donor with low-grade glioma or glioblastoma, undergoing nonglioma brain surgery, or in good health (not recorded which). Material: glioma tissue, nonneoplastic brain tissue, or PBMCs (not recorded which).

As DNA, the CDR3 is TGTGCCAGCTCACCGTCCAGGGGCGCGGACAATGAGCAGTTCTTC. Translating gives CASSPSRGADNEQFF. V and J are TRBV18 and TRBJ2-1; D is possibly TRBD1 (6 bases). V was trimmed by 3 bases and J by 5 bases, leaving 14 bases between them. The CDR3 has 15 residues. Germline V gene data show CDR1 as KGHSH and CDR2 as LQKENI.